Each of the 18 T cell receptor beta chains below was sequenced from the same sample in a study of naive and memory T cell subsets. Overall study findings and caveats: A few larger clonotypes appeared in naive repertoires, especially CD8, possibly memory cells re-expressing CD45RA.

The beta constant-region primer was an equimolar mix of two oligonucleotides covering TRBC1 and TRBC2. Four rounds of PCR amplified the ligated cDNA using nested alpha and beta constant-region primers plus SP2. A single record per CDR3 protein comes from TCRdb applying MiXCR to the UMI-ligation and nested PCR reads. The sample gives 150,000 or so distinct CDR3 sequences, roughly 22% of which show up once; about 0.11% is in the top ten. No antigen has been identified for these receptors. The source material was naive CD4+ T cells from blood. Every receptor here comes from a human donor in good health.

This clonotype turned up a few times. This CDR3 reads CASSLFPHQPQHF. The CDR3 DNA follows: TGTGCCAGCAGTTTATTTCCCCATCAGCCCCAGCATTTT. The chain is built from TRBV28 and TRBJ1-5; D is undetermined. Germline CDR1 and CDR2: MDHEN and SYDVKM. There are 13 residues in the CDR3. V shed 1 base and J shed 5 bases, with 6 bases lying between them.

The chain carries TRBV3-1 and TRBJ2-5; TRBD2 aligns across 8 bases. The length of the CDR3 is 14 residues. Germline CDR1 is LGHDT and CDR2 is YNNKEL (reference sequence). V trimming: 7 bases; J trimming: 5 bases; junction bases outside the gene matches: 9. As DNA, the CDR3 is TGTGCCAGCATTGGAGCGGGAGCTACCGAGACCCAGTACTTC. It specifies CASIGAGATETQYF.

This chain joins TRBV27 and TRBJ2-3; 7 nucleotides align to TRBD2. The CDR3 is made up of 16 amino acids. J lost 0 bases, V lost 1 base, and 4 bases had no gene match. CDR1 is MNHEY and CDR2 is SMNVEV in the germline V gene (reference sequence). The CDR3 reads CASSLWRGTSTDTQYF. CDR3 DNA: TGTGCCAGCAGTTTATGGCGGGGGACTAGCACAGATACGCAGTATTTT.

This clonotype appeared a few times. J is TRBJ2-3 and V is TRBV3-1; D is uncertain. Germline V CDR1 and CDR2: LGHDT, YNNKEL (reference sequence). Trimming removed 4 bases at V and 3 bases at J, with 11 bases between. This CDR3 comprises 14 residues. This CDR3 is CASSRTTRTDTQYF. CDR3 in DNA: TGTGCCAGCAGCCGAACGACGAGAACAGATACGCAGTATTTT.

This clonotype was counted between two and nine times. This sequence joins TRBV27 and TRBJ2-1; TRBD2 matches 7 bases. Germline V CDR1 and CDR2: MNHEY, SMNVEV (reference sequence). This CDR3 has 15 amino acids. V was pared by 2 bases and J by 5 bases, with 6 bases of the junction left unmatched. The CDR3 region is CASSLLAGVNNEQFF. The DNA of the CDR3 is TGTGCCAGCAGTTTACTGGCGGGAGTCAACAATGAGCAGTTCTTC.

This clonotype has ten or more counts. The chain has TRBV19 and TRBJ2-7; 9 positions match TRBD2. CDR1 is LNHDA and CDR2 is SQIVND in the germline V gene (reference sequence). The trim removed 10 bases at V and 4 bases at J, leaving 8 bases unmatched. This CDR3 has 13 amino acids. The CDR3 loop reads CATWAGGPYEQYF. The CDR3 bases are TGTGCCACTTGGGCGGGAGGGCCGTACGAGCAGTACTTC.

This clonotype was seen a few times. The V and J genes are TRBV12-3 or TRBV12-4 and TRBJ2-5; 7 positions match TRBD2. V was clipped by 6 bases and J by 4 bases; unmatched bases: 11. The CDR3 covers 15 residues. The CDR3 region is CASSPATAGRETQYF. The CDR3, as DNA: TGTGCCAGCAGCCCAGCAACAGCGGGAAGAGAGACCCAGTACTTC.

This chain connects TRBV10-1 to TRBJ2-1; 7 bases agree with TRBD2. Trimming at V came to 0 bases and at J to 3 bases, leaving 5 bases not matched to a gene. The CDR3 spans 16 residues. Germline CDR1 is WNHNN and CDR2 is SYGVQD (reference sequence). The chain's CDR3 is CASSESRTRDYNEQFF. In nucleotides, the CDR3 is TGCGCCAGCAGTGAGTCGCGGACTAGGGACTACAATGAGCAGTTCTTC.

The J gene is TRBJ2-2, the V gene TRBV7-9; D unresolved. CDR1 SEHNR and CDR2 FQNEAQ come from the germline V gene (reference sequence). Trimming took 7 bases from V and 0 from J, leaving 9 bases between them. This CDR3 is 14 amino acids long. The CDR3 reads CASTAQANTGELFF. The CDR3 nucleotides read TGTGCCAGCACCGCACAAGCGAACACCGGGGAGCTGTTTTTT.

This clonotype has only a few counts. This sequence joins TRBV27 and TRBJ2-7; TRBD2 matches 15 bases. Unmatched junction bases numbered 9, after V lost 6 bases and J lost 6 bases. The CDR3 contains 16 residues. Germline V gives CDR1 MNHEY, CDR2 SMNVEV (reference sequence). The CDR3 DNA follows: TGTGCCAGCAGCTCCCGGACTAGCGGGAGGGCCCGCGAGCAGTACTTC. Its protein is CASSSRTSGRAREQYF.

There are many counts of this clonotype. V gene TRBV27 combines with J gene TRBJ2-1; D possibly uses TRBD1 or TRBD2 (5 bases each). The CDR3 is 13 residues long. Germline loops: CDR1 MNHEY, CDR2 SMNVEV (reference sequence). Trimming took 9 bases from V and 4 from J, leaving 13 bases between them. The CDR3 nucleotides are TGTGCCAGTTCGGGACCTAAATACAATGAGCAGTTCTTC. The encoded protein is CASSGPKYNEQFF.

V is TRBV4-3 and J is TRBJ2-3; D is perhaps TRBD1 (5 bases). The ends were cut back, 0 bases at V and 3 bases at J, with 16 bases in the middle. CDR3 length: 17 amino acids. CDR1 is LGHNA, CDR2 YSLEER, per germline. The CDR3 DNA reads TGCGCCAGCAGCCAAGAGGGAACAGGTGTTAGGACAGATACGCAGTATTTT. The encoded protein is CASSQEGTGVRTDTQYF.

V and J are TRBV19 and TRBJ2-5; 7 bases line up with TRBD2. The CDR3 extends over 19 amino acids. Germline assignment: CDR1 LNHDA and CDR2 SQIVND (reference sequence). The trim removed 8 bases at V and 0 bases at J, leaving 21 bases unmatched. The CDR3 DNA is TGTGCCAGTCATCGCGGGGGAGTAGGAGGATTGGGTAACCAAGAGACCCAGTACTTC. Translated, it gives CASHRGGVGGLGNQETQYF.

J is TRBJ1-1 and V is TRBV28, with 9 bases aligning to TRBD1. CDR1 MDHEN and CDR2 SYDVKM come from the germline V gene. This CDR3 region has 14 residues. V was clipped by 6 bases and J by 7 bases; unmatched bases: 9. The CDR3 nucleotides read TGTGCCAGCAGCCTCCGGGACAGGGCGTTTGAAGCTTTCTTT. Translation: CASSLRDRAFEAFF.

Many counts were recorded for this clonotype. This chain's CDR3 is CSASGRQGISYEQYF. The CDR3 coding sequence is TGCAGTGCTAGCGGAAGGCAGGGTATATCCTACGAGCAGTACTTC. The chain combines TRBV20-1 with TRBJ2-7; D possibly corresponds to TRBD1 (5 bases). Germline loops: CDR1 DFQATT, CDR2 SNEGSKA (reference sequence). The CDR3 covers 15 residues. V dropped 3 bases and J dropped 1 base, with 16 bases sitting between them.

The rearrangement uses TRBV4-2 and TRBJ2-1; 10 nucleotides align to TRBD2. Germline-derived CDR1 and CDR2 are LGHNA and YNFKEQ. The CDR3 consists of 16 residues. The V and J ends lost 3 bases and 7 bases, in that order; junction bases with no gene match: 9. CDR3 coding DNA: TGTGCCAGCAGCCAGGCTAGCGGGAGCATTTCGAATGAGCAGTTCTTC. Translation: CASSQASGSISNEQFF.

The genes are TRBV28 and TRBJ2-1; 9 nucleotides match TRBD1. The V segment lost 3 bases and the J segment 4 bases; nucleotides outside the gene matches: 7. Per germline, CDR1 MDHEN and CDR2 SYDVKM. This CDR3 comprises 16 residues. CDR3 sequence: CASSFRQGVWYNEQFF. In DNA, the CDR3 is TGTGCCAGCAGTTTCCGACAGGGGGTATGGTACAATGAGCAGTTCTTC.

A few counts support this clonotype. The chain has TRBV28 and TRBJ2-5; 13 nucleotides line up with TRBD2. The CDR3 is 17 residues long. Trimming took 1 base from V and 4 from J; bases not matched to a gene: 6. In germline, CDR1 is MDHEN, CDR2 SYDVKM. The CDR3: CASSLSTSGRAGETQYF. The DNA for the CDR3 is TGTGCCAGCAGTTTATCAACTAGCGGGAGGGCCGGAGAGACCCAGTACTTC.